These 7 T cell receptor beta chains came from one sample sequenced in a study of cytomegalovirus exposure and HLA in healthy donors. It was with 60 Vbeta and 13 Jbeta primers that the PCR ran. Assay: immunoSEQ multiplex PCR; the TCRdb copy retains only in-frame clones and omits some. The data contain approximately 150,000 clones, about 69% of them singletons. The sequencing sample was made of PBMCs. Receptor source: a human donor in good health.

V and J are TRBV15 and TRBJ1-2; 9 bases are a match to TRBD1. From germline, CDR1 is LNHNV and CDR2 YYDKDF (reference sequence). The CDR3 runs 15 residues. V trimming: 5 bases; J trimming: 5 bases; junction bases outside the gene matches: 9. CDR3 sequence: CATSLRTGGRYGYTF. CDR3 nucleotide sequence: TGTGCCACCAGCCTCCGAACAGGGGGCAGGTATGGCTACACCTTC.

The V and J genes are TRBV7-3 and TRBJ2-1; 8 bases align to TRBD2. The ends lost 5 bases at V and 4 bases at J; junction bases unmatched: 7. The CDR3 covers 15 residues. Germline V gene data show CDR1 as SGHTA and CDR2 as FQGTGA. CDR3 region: CASSLGAGVYNEQFF. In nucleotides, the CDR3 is TGTGCCAGCAGCCTCGGAGCGGGGGTGTACAATGAGCAGTTCTTC.

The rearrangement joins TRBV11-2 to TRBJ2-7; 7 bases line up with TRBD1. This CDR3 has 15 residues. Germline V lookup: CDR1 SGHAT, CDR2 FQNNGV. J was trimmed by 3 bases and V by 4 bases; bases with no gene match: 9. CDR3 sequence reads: CASSSLTGIVYEQYF. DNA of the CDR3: TGTGCCAGCAGCTCTTTGACAGGGATTGTCTACGAGCAGTACTTC.

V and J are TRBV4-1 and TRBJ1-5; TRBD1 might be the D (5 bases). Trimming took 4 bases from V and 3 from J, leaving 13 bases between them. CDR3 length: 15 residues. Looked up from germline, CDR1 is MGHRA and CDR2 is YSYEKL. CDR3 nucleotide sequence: TGCGCCAGCAGCCCAACCGGGACTAACAATCAGCCCCAGCATTTT. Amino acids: CASSPTGTNNQPQHF.

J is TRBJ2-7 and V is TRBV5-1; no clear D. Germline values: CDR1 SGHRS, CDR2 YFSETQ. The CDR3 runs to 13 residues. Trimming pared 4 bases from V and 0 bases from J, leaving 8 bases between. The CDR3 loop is CASSVTLSYEQYF. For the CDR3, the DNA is TGCGCCAGCAGCGTGACACTCTCCTACGAGCAGTACTTC.

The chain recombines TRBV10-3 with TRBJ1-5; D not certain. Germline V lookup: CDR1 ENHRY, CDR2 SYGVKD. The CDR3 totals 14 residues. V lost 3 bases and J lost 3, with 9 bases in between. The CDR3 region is CAISEGGFNQPQHF. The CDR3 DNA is TGTGCCATCAGTGAAGGCGGATTCAATCAGCCCCAGCATTTT.

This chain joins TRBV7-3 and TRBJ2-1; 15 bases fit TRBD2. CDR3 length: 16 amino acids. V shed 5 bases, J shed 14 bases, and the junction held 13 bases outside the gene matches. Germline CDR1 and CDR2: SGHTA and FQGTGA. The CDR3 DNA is TGTGCCAGCAGCCCAAGTCCGGGACTAGCGGGGGGTCTGGAGTTCTTC. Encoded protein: CASSPSPGLAGGLEFF.